This T cell receptor beta chain was observed in a study of T cell responses to AZD1222 COVID-19 vaccine. TCRdb keeps only in-frame clones here, not all; method: immunoSEQ multiplex PCR. The table has 15,000 or so clones, 70% to 85% seen once. Sequenced material: peripheral blood, taken 28 days after the second AZD1222 dose. The receptor comes from an adult who received the AZD1222 COVID-19 vaccine.

The CDR3 spells CAWGIQPQHF. CDR3 DNA: TGTGCCTGGGGAATCCAGCCCCAGCATTTT. The chain has TRBV30 and TRBJ1-5; D gene unclear. From germline, CDR1 is GTSNPN and CDR2 SVGIG (reference sequence). With 5 bases removed from V and 7 bases from J, the gap between germline ends came to 6 bases. The CDR3 has 10 amino acids.